This TCR beta chain was profiled in a study of T cell responses to AZD1222 COVID-19 vaccine. Whole-study findings and limits: No repertoire was sampled before or during the peak T cell response, only after it. AZD1222 recipients seropositive at baseline numbered only six or seven. A mostly white British donor set with more females was recruited, and clonal diversity was possibly underestimated. CD4 TCRs associated with vaccination spanned spike, dominating at 160-218 and 743-854.

Clones were read by immunoSEQ multiplex PCR, and TCRdb kept only the in-frame ones, dropping some. The sample lists 65,000 to 75,000 clones; about four fifths were seen once. Germline V lookup: CDR1 SEHNR, CDR2 FQNEAQ (reference sequence). The CDR3 is 13 amino acids. The V end lost 1 base, the J end lost 10 bases, and 13 bases lay between the germline ends. Notes on this clone: Its antigen remains unknown.

The source material was peripheral blood, sampled on day 0 of AZD1222 vaccination. The rearrangement joins TRBV7-9 to TRBJ2-5; tentative D call: TRBD2 (5 bases). The source is an adult in good health. CDR3 sequence: CASSLVGSKDQYF. The CDR3 DNA reads TGTGCCAGCAGCTTAGTGGGGAGCAAGGACCAGTACTTC. The whole variable domain, remainder taken from reference TRBV7-9 and TRBJ2-5, is DTGVSQNPRHKITKRGQNVTFRCDPISEHNRLYWYRQTLGQGPEFLTYFQNEAQLEKSRLLSDRFSAERPKGSFSTLEIQRTEQGDSAMYLCASSLVGSKDQYFGPGTRLLVL.